The 14 T cell receptor beta chains in this list originate from one sample, sequenced in a study of shared clonotypes between healthy human individuals. TCRdb's copy holds only in-frame clones and misses some; the assay was immunoSEQ multiplex PCR. The table lists 2 million to 3 million clones, 80% to 95% of them singletons. Material: naive CD4+ T cells from PBMCs. The subset was: CD45RA+ positively selected. The receptors derive from a young man in good health. Some clones in this sample may be carry-over from other donors' samples.

The V call is TRBV27, the J call TRBJ2-7; 8 nucleotides align to TRBD2. V lost 5 bases, J lost 3 bases, and 9 bases stayed unmatched. Germline V gene data show CDR1 as MNHEY and CDR2 as SMNVEV (reference sequence). The CDR3 is 15 residues long. CDR3 in DNA: TGTGCCAGCAGTACCCTACGGACTAGCTTCTACGAGCAGTACTTC. Translated, it gives CASSTLRTSFYEQYF.

V and J are TRBV27 and TRBJ2-1, with a weak D call TRBD1 (6 bases). CDR3 length: 17 amino acids. V was shortened by 0 bases and J by 8 bases, with 20 bases between the two germline ends. CDR1 is MNHEY, CDR2 SMNVEV, per germline (reference sequence). For the CDR3, the DNA is TGTGCCAGCAGTTTATCGGGTTGGCTAGGGGGTAGCGATGAGCAGTTCTTC. It translates to CASSLSGWLGGSDEQFF.

V usage is TRBV6-5 and J usage is TRBJ1-5; D is unclear. Trimming stripped 6 bases from V and 7 bases from J, with 13 bases between. This CDR3 is 13 amino acids long. CDR1 is MNHEY, CDR2 SVGAGI, per germline. CDR3 sequence (DNA): TGTGCCAGCAGCTTTTATCGTGGACAGCCCCAGCATTTT. As protein: CASSFYRGQPQHF.

This rearrangement joins TRBV9 to TRBJ2-5, with D possibly being TRBD1 (6 bases). CDR1 and CDR2 (germline): SGDLS, YYNGEE. Trimming removed 7 bases at V and 2 bases at J, with 15 bases between. The CDR3 contains 14 residues. The CDR3 DNA reads as TGTGCCAGCGGGAGAGGACAGACACAAGAGACCCAGTACTTC. This translates into CASGRGQTQETQYF.

The rearrangement joins TRBV7-8 to TRBJ2-7, with D possibly TRBD2 on 6 matching bases. Germline values: CDR1 SGHVS, CDR2 FQNEAQ. The ends were cut back, 1 base at V and 4 bases at J, with 14 bases in the middle. The CDR3 spans 15 residues. As DNA, the CDR3 is TGTGCCAGCAGCTTAGTTCCGGGAGTCATTTACGAGCAGTACTTC. Translation: CASSLVPGVIYEQYF. Variable domain in full (rest from reference TRBV7-8 and TRBJ2-7): GAGVSQSPRYKVAKRGQDVALRCDPISGHVSLFWYQQALGQGPEFLTYFQNEAQLDKSGLPSDRFFAERPEGSVSTLKIQRTQQEDSAVYLCASSLVPGVIYEQYFGPGTRLTVT.

CDR3 sequence (DNA): TGTGCCAGCTCACCACAGAACGAAATGAACACTGAAGCTTTCTTT. As protein: CASSPQNEMNTEAFF. This chain connects TRBV18 to TRBJ1-1; D ambiguous. Germline-derived CDR1 and CDR2 are KGHSH and LQKENI. Deletions cut 1 base from V and 0 bases from J, with 9 bases between. The CDR3 has 15 residues.

This chain links TRBV25-1 with TRBJ2-7; TRBD2 aligns across 7 bases. Germline CDR1 and CDR2: MGHDK and SYGVNS. The CDR3 covers 14 residues. V shed 6 bases and J 3 bases; nucleotides not matched to a gene: 8. The CDR3 bases are TGTGCCAGCAGGAGCGGCGGGAGCGTCTACGAGCAGTACTTC. This encodes CASRSGGSVYEQYF.

CDR3 region: CASSAGTASKNIQYF. CDR3 bases: TGTGCCAGCAGTGCCGGGACGGCCTCCAAAAACATTCAGTACTTC. The chain has TRBV28 and TRBJ2-4, with D perhaps TRBD1 or TRBD2 (5 bases each). This CDR3 is built from 15 residues. Trimming took off 5 bases at V and 2 bases at J, with 13 bases between the two ends. Germline CDR1 and CDR2: MDHEN and SYDVKM.

The chain employs TRBV2 and TRBJ1-1, with D possibly TRBD1 on 6 matching bases. The germline CDR1 and CDR2 sequences are SNHLY and FYNNEI. This CDR3 region has 15 residues. The V gene lost 4 bases and the J gene lost 3 bases, with 15 bases spanning the gap. CDR3 coding DNA: TGTGCCAGCAGTGGACCCCAGGGGTCGGACACTGAAGCTTTCTTT. Encoded protein: CASSGPQGSDTEAFF. Together with reference TRBV2 and TRBJ1-1, the CDR3 gives the full variable domain: EPEVTQTPSHQVTQMGQEVILRCVPISNHLYFYWYRQILGQKVEFLVSFYNNEISEKSEIFDDQFSVERPDGSNFTLKIRSTKLEDSAMYFCASSGPQGSDTEAFFGQGTRLTVV.

This clone was counted once. The chain combines TRBV5-6 with TRBJ2-1; D perhaps matches TRBD2 (5 bases). Germline V gene sequence: CDR1 SGHDT, CDR2 YYEEEE. The CDR3 totals 15 residues. V was pared by 0 bases and J by 9 bases, with 16 bases between. The CDR3 here is CASSLVEAMGSEQFF. CDR3 nucleotide sequence: TGTGCCAGCAGCTTGGTAGAAGCTATGGGGAGTGAGCAGTTCTTC.

This clone was found a few times. This chain joins TRBV2 and TRBJ1-5, with D hard to call. CDR1 is SNHLY and CDR2 is FYNNEI in the germline V gene. V was clipped by 6 bases and J by 1 base, with 7 bases between them. This CDR3 is 13 amino acids long. CDR3 amino acids: CASRIQSNQPQHF. CDR3 DNA: TGTGCCAGCAGGATACAGAGCAATCAGCCCCAGCATTTT.

V usage is TRBV25-1 and J usage is TRBJ2-3, with unresolved D. Trimming removed 5 bases from V and 2 bases from J, with 11 bases in between. The CDR3 totals 14 residues. The V gene's germline CDR1 is MGHDK and CDR2 SYGVNS. CDR3 protein: CASSFDHSTDTQYF. The CDR3 coding sequence is TGTGCCAGCAGTTTTGACCACTCCACAGATACGCAGTATTTT. Together with reference TRBV25-1 and TRBJ2-3, the CDR3 gives the full variable domain: EADIYQTPRYLVIGTGKKITLECSQTMGHDKMYWYQQDPGMELHLIHYSYGVNSTEKGDLSSESTVSRIRTEHFPLTLESARPSHTSQYLCASSFDHSTDTQYFGPGTRLTVL.

The chain couples TRBV2 to TRBJ2-5, with TRBD2 matching 12 bases. J was trimmed by 5 bases and V by 5 bases; bases with no gene match: 9. This CDR3 contains 16 residues. Germline CDR1 reads SNHLY; CDR2 reads FYNNEI. The CDR3 sequence: CASSQTSGSGGETQYF. The CDR3 DNA is TGTGCCAGCAGTCAGACTAGCGGGAGTGGAGGTGAGACCCAGTACTTC.

V usage is TRBV6-5 and J usage is TRBJ2-5; D might be TRBD1 (6 bases). From germline, CDR1 is MNHEY and CDR2 SVGAGI. V shed 8 bases and J shed 5 bases, with 15 bases lying between them. The CDR3 is made up of 13 amino acids. Written as DNA, the CDR3 is TGTGCCAGCGCTCAGGCTGACAGGGAGACCCAGTACTTC. It specifies CASAQADRETQYF.